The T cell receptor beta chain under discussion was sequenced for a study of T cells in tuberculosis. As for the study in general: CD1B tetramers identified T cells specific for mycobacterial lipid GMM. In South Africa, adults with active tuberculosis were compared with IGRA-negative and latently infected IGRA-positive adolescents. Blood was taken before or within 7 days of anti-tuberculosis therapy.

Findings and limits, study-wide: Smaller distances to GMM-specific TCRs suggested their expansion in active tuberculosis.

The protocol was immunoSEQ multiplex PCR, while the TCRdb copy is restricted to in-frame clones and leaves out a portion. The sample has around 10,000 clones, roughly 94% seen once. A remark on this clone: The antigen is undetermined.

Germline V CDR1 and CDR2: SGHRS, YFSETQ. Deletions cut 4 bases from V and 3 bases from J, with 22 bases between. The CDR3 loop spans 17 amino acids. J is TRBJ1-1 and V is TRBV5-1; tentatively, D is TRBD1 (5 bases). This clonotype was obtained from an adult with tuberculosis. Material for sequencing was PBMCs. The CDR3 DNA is TGCGCCAGCAGCCCACCCTTGGACACACGAGAACACACTGAAGCTTTCTTT. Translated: CASSPPLDTREHTEAFF. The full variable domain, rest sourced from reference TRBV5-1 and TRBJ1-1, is KAGVTQTPRYLIKTRGQQVTLSCSPISGHRSVSWYQQTPGQGLQFLFEYFSETQRNKGNFPGRFSGRQFSNSRSEMNVSTLELGDSALYLCASSPPLDTREHTEAFFGQGTRLTVV.